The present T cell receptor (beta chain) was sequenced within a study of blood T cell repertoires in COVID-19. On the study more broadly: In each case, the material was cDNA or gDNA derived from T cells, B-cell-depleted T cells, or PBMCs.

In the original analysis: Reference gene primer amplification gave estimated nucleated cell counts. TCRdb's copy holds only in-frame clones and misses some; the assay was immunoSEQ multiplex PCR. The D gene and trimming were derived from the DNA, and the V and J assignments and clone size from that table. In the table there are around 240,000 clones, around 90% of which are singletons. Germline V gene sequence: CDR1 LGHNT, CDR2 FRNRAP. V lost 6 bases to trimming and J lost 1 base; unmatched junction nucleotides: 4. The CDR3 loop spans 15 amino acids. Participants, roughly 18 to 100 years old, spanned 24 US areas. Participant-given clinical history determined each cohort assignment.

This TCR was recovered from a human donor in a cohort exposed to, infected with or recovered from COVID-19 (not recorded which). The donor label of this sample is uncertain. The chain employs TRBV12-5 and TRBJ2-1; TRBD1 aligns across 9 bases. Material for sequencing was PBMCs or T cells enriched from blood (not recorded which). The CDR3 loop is CASGTGQGSYNEQFF. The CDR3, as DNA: TGTGCTAGTGGAACGGGACAGGGTTCCTACAATGAGCAGTTCTTC.